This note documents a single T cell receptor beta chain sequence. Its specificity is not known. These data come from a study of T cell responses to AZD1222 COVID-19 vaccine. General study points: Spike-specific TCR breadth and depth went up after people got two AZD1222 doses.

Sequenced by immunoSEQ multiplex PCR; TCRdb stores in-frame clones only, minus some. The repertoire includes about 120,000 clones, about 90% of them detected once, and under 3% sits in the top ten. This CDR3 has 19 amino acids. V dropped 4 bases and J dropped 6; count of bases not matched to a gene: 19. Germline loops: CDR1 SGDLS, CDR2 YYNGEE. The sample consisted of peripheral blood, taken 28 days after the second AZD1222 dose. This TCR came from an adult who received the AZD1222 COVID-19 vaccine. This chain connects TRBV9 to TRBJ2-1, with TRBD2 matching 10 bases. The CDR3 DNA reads TGTGCCAGCAGCCCCCCTCTAATCAGCGGGGGGGGAATTCGCAATGAGCAGTTCTTC. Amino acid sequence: CASSPPLISGGGIRNEQFF.